This T cell receptor beta chain was identified in a study of spatial heterogeneity in lung cancer. Looking at the study overall: Raw-read counts averaged over ten per unique TCR and UMI combination.

Individual TCR cDNA molecules each bore their own unique molecular identifier. Using its own MiXCR run on the 5' RACE reads, TCRdb lists one record per CDR3 protein. The data show tens of thousands of distinct CDR3 sequences, with 4.6% seen just once and over 7% held by the top ten. A few counts support this clonotype. This sample's time point: sample taken at primary tumor resection. Untreated early-stage non-small cell lung cancer patients, around 70 in total, were the donors. Whole RNA was taken from tumor, nontumor lung or frozen PBMC; it was then sequenced unsorted. The TCR comes from a male donor with early-stage non-small cell lung cancer. The input for sequencing was PBMCs, taken at surgery.

The DNA of the CDR3 is TGTGCCAGCAGCTTAGAATCGGGGAGCGTGAACACTGAAGCTTTCTTT. It translates to CASSLESGSVNTEAFF. The gene calls are TRBV7-6 and TRBJ1-1; D is unresolved. Germline V CDR1 and CDR2: SGHVS, FNYEAQ. V lost 1 base to trimming and J lost 0 bases, with 12 bases between them. The CDR3 runs to 16 residues.